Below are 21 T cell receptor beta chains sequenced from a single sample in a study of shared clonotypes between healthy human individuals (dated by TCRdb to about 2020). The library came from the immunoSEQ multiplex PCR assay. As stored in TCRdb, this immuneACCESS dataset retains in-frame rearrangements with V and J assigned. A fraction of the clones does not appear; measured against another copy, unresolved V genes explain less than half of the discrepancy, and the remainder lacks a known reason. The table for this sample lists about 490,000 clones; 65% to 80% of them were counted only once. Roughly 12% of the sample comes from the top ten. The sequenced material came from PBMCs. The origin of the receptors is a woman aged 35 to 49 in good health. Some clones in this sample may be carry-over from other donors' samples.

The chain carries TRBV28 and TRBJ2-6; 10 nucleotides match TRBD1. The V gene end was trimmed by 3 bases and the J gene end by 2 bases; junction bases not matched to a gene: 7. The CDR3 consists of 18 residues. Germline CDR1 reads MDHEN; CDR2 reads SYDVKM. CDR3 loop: CASSFQGQGVAGANVLTF. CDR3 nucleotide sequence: TGTGCCAGCAGTTTCCAAGGACAGGGGGTTGCTGGGGCCAACGTCCTGACTTTC.

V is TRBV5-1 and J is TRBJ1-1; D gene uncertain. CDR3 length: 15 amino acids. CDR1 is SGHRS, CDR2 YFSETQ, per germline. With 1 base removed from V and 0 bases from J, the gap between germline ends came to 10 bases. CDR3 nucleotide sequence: TGCGCCAGCAGCTTGATGGGCAGTTTGAACACTGAAGCTTTCTTT. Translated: CASSLMGSLNTEAFF.

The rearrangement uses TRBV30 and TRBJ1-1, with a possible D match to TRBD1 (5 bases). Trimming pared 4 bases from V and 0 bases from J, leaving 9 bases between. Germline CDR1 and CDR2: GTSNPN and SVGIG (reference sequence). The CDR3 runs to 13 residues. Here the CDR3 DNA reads TGTGCCTGGACCAGACAGTTGAACACTGAAGCTTTCTTT. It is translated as CAWTRQLNTEAFF. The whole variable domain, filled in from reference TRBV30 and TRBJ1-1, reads SQTIHQWPATLVQPVGSPLSLECTVEGTSNPNLYWYRQAAGRGLQLLFYSVGIGQISSEVPQNLSASRPQDRQFILSSKKLLLSDSGFYLCAWTRQLNTEAFFGQGTRLTVV.

The CDR3 sequence: CASSLEGTGTGANVLTF. In DNA form, the CDR3 reads TGTGCCAGCAGTTTAGAAGGGACAGGGACTGGGGCCAACGTCCTGACTTTC. V gene TRBV27 combines with J gene TRBJ2-6; TRBD1 matches at 9 bases. The CDR3 runs to 17 residues. Germline loops: CDR1 MNHEY, CDR2 SMNVEV (reference sequence). V lost 2 bases and J lost 2; bases outside the gene matches: 4.

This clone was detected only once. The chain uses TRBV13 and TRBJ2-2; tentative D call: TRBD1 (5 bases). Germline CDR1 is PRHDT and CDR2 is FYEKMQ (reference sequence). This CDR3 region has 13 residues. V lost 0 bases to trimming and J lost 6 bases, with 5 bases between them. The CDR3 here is CASSLGTAGELFF. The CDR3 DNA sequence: TGTGCCAGCAGCTTAGGGACAGCCGGGGAGCTGTTTTTT.

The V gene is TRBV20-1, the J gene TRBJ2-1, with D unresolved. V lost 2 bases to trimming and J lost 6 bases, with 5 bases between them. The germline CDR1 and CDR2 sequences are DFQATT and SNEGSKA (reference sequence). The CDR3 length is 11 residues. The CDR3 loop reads CSARRSNEQFF. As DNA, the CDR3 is TGCAGTGCTAGACGCAGCAATGAGCAGTTCTTC.

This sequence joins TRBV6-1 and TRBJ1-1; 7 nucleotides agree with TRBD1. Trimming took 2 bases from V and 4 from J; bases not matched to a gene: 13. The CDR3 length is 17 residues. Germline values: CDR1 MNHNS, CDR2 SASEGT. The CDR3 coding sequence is TGTGCCAGCAGTGAAAGGGGGCAGGGGCGGGTGCGCACTGAAGCTTTCTTT. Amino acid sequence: CASSERGQGRVRTEAFF.

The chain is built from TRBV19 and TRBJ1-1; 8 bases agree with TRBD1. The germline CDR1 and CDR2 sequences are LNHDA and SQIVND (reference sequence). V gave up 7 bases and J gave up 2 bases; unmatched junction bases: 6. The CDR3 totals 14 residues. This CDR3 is CASTKGQANTEAFF. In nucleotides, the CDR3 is TGTGCCAGTACCAAGGGACAGGCTAACACTGAAGCTTTCTTT.

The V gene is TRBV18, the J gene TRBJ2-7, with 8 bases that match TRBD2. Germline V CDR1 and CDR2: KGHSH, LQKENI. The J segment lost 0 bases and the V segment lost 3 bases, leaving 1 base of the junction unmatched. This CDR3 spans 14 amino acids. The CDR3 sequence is CASSPAGGSYEQYF. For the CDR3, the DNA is TGTGCCAGCTCACCGGCGGGAGGCTCCTACGAGCAGTACTTC.

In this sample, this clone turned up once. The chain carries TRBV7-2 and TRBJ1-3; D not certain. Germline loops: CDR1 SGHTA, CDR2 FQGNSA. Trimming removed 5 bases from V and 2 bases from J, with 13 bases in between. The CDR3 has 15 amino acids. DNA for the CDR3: TGTGCCAGCAGCGCCGGTTCAGGACCTGGAAACACCATATATTTT. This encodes CASSAGSGPGNTIYF.

In DNA, the CDR3 is TGTGCCAGCAGCGCCGGACAGCACACCGGGGAGCTGTTTTTT. Its protein is CASSAGQHTGELFF. V and J are TRBV7-9 and TRBJ2-2, with D perhaps matching TRBD1 (6 bases). The CDR3 is 14 residues long. The V gene's germline CDR1 is SEHNR and CDR2 FQNEAQ (reference sequence). V was cut by 5 bases and J by 3 bases, with 10 bases left in between.

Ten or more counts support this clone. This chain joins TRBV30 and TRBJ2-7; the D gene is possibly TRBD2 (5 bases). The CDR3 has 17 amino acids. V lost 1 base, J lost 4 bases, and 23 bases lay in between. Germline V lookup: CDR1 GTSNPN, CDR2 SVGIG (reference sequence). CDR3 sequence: CAWSAGGFDDQNYEQYF. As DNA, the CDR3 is TGTGCCTGGAGTGCGGGCGGGTTCGATGACCAAAATTACGAGCAGTACTTC.

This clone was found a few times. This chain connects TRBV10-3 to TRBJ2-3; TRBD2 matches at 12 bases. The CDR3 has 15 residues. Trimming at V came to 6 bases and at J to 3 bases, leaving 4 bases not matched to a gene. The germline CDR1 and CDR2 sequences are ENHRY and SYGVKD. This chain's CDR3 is CAIRLTSGSTDTQYF. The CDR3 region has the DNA TGTGCCATCAGACTGACTAGCGGGAGTACAGATACGCAGTATTTT.

The CDR3 here is CASSPSGLSSYEQYF. For the CDR3, the DNA is TGTGCCAGCAGCCCTAGCGGGTTGAGCTCCTACGAGCAGTACTTC. This chain uses TRBV7-2 with TRBJ2-7, with 8 bases identical to TRBD2. The CDR3 has 15 residues. Per the germline V gene, CDR1 is SGHTA and CDR2 is FQGNSA. Unmatched junction bases numbered 6, after V lost 5 bases and J lost 0 bases.

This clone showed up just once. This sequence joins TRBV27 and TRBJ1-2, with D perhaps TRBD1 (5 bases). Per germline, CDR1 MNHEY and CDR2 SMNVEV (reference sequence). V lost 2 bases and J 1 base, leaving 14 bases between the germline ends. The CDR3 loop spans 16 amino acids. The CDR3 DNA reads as TGTGCCAGCAGTTTAAAGGGGTTCAGCAGTAACTATGGCTACACCTTC. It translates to CASSLKGFSSNYGYTF.

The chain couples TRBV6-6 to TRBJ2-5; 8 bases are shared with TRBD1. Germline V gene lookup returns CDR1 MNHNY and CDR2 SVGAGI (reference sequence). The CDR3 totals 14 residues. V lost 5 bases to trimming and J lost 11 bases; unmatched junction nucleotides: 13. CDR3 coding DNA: TGTGCCAGCAGTATGGACAGGGACCTAAATGAGCAGTACTTC. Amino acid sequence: CASSMDRDLNEQYF.

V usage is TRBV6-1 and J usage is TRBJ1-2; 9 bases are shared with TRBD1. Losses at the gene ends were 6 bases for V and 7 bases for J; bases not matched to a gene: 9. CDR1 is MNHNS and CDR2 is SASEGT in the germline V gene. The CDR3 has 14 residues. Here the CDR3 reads CASRIQTGGFGYTF. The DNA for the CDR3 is TGTGCCAGCAGGATACAGACAGGGGGATTTGGCTACACCTTC.

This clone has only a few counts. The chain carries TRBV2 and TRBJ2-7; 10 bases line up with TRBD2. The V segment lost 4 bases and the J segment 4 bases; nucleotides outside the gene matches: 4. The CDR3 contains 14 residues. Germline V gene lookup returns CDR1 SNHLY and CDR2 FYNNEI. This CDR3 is CASSATSGLYEQYF. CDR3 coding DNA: TGTGCCAGCAGTGCGACTAGCGGGCTGTACGAGCAGTACTTC.

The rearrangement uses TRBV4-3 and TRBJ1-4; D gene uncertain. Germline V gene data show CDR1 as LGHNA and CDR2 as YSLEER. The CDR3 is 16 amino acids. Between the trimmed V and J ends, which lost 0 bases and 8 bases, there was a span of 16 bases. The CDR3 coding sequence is TGCGCCAGCAGCCAAGAGGGCCCGGGTGCAATCGAAAAACTGTTTTTT. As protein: CASSQEGPGAIEKLFF.

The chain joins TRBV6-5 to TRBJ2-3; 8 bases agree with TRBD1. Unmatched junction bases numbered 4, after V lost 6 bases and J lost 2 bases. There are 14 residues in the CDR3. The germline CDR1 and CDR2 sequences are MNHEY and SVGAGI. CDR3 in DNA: TGTGCCAGCAGACGGACAGGGACCACAGATACGCAGTATTTT. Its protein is CASRRTGTTDTQYF.

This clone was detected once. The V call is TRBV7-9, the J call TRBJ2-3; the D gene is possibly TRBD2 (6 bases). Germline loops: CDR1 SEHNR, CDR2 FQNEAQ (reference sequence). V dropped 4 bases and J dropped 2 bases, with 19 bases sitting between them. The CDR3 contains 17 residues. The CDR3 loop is CASSSGGGITFTDTQYF. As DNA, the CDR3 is TGTGCCAGCAGCTCGGGTGGAGGGATCACTTTCACAGATACGCAGTATTTT.